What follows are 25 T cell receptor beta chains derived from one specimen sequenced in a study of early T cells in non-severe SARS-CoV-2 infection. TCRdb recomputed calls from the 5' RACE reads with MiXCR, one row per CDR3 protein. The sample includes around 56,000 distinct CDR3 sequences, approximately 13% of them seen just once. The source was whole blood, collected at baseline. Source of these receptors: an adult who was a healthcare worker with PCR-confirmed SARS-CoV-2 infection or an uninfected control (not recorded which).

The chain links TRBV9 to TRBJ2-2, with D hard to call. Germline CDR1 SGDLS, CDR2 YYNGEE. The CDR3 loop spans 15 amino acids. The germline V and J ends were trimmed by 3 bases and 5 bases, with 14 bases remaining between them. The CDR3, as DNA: TGTGCCAGCAGCGAGGATAAGAGGCGAACCGGGGAGCTGTTTTTT. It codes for CASSEDKRRTGELFF.

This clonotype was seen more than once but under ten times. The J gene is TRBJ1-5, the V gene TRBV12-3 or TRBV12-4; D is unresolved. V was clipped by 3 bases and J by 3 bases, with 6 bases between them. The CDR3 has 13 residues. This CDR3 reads CASSFGFNQPQHF. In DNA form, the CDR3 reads TGTGCCAGCAGTTTTGGTTTCAATCAGCCCCAGCATTTT.

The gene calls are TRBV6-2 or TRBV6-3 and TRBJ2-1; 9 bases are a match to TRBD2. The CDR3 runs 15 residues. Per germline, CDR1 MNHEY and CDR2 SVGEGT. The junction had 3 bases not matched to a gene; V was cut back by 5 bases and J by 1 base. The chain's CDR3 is CASSTSGGSYNEQFF. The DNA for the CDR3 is TGTGCCAGCAGTACAAGCGGGGGGTCCTACAATGAGCAGTTCTTC.

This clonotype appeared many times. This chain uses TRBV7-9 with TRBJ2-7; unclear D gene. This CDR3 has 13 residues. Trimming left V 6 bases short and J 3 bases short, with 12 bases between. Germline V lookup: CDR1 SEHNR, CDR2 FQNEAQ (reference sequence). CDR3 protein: CASSPKTNYEQYF. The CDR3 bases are TGTGCCAGCAGTCCGAAGACCAACTACGAGCAGTACTTC. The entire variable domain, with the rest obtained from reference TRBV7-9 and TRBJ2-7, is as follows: DTGVSQNPRHKITKRGQNVTFRCDPISEHNRLYWYRQTLGQGPEFLTYFQNEAQLEKSRLLSDRFSAERPKGSFSTLEIQRTEQGDSAMYLCASSPKTNYEQYFGPGTRLTVT.

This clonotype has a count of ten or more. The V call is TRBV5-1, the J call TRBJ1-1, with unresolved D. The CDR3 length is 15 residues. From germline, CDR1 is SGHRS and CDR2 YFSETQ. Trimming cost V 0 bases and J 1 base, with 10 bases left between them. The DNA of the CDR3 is TGCGCCAGCAGCTTGGTACAGACCACGAACACTGAAGCTTTCTTT. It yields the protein CASSLVQTTNTEAFF.

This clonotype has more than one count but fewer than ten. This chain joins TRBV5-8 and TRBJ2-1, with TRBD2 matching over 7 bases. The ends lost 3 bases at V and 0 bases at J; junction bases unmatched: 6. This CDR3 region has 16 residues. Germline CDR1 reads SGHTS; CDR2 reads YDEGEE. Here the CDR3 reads CASSSSTSPSYNEQFF. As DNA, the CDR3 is TGTGCCAGCAGCTCCTCGACTAGCCCCTCCTACAATGAGCAGTTCTTC.

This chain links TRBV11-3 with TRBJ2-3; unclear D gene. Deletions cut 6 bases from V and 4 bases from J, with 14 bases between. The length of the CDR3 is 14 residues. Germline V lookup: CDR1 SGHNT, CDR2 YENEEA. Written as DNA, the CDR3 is TGTGCCAGCAGGCCCAGTCCGTCGGCAGATACGCAGTATTTT. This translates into CASRPSPSADTQYF.

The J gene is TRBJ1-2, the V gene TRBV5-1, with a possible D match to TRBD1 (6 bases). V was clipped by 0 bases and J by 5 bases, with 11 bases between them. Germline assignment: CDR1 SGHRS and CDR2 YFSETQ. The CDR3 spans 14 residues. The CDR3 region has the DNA TGCGCCAGCAGCTTGGTGGACAGCTCTTATGGCTACACCTTC. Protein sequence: CASSLVDSSYGYTF.

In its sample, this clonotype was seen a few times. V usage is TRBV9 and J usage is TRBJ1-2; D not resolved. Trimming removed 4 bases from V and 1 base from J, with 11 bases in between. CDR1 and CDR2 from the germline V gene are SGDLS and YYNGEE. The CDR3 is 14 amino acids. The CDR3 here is CASSPLSVNYGYTF. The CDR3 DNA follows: TGTGCCAGCAGCCCCCTGTCAGTTAACTATGGCTACACCTTC. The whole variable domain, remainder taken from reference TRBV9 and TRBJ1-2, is DSGVTQTPKHLITATGQRVTLRCSPRSGDLSVYWYQQSLDQGLQFLIQYYNGEERAKGNILERFSAQQFPDLHSELNLSSLELGDSALYFCASSPLSVNYGYTFGSGTRLTVV.

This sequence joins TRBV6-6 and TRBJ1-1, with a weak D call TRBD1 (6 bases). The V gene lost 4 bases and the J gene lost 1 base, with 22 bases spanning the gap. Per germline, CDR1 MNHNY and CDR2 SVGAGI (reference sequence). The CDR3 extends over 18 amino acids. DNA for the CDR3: TGTGCCAGCAGTTTCGCTTCTGGACAGTCCCCAGGGAACACTGAAGCTTTCTTT. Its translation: CASSFASGQSPGNTEAFF.

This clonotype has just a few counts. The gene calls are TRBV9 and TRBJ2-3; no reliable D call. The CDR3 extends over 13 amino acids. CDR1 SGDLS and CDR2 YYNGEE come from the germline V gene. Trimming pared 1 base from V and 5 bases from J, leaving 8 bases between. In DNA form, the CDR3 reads TGTGCCAGCAGCGTAAACGAGATAGATACGCAGTATTTT. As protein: CASSVNEIDTQYF.

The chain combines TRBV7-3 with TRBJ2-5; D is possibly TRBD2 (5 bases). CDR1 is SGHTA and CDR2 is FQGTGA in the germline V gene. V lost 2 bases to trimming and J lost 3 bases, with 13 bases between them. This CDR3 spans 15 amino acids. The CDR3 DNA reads TGTGCCAGCAGCTTATCAATCACCGGGGAAGAGACCCAGTACTTC. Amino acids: CASSLSITGEETQYF.

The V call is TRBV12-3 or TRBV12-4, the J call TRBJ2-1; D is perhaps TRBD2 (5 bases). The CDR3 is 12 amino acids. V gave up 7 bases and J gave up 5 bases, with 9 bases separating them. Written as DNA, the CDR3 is TGTGCCAGCACCAGAGCGGACAATGAGCAGTTCTTC. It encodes CASTRADNEQFF.

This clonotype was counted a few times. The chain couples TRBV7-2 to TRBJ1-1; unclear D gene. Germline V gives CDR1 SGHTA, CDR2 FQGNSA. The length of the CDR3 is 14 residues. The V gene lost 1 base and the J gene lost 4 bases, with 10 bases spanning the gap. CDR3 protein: CASSLEGWGTEAFF. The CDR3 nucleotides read TGTGCCAGCAGCTTAGAAGGCTGGGGCACTGAAGCTTTCTTT. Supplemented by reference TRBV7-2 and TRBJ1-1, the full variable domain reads GAGVSQSPSNKVTEKGKDVELRCDPISGHTALYWYRQSLGQGLEFLIYFQGNSAPDKSGLPSDRFSAERTGGSVSTLTIQRTQQEDSAVYLCASSLEGWGTEAFFGQGTRLTVV.

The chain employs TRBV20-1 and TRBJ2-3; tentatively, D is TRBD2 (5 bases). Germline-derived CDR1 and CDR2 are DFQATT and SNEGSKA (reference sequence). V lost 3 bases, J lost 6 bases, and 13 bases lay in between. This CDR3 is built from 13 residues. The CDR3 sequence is CSARPSPSDTQYF. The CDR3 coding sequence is TGCAGTGCTAGGCCTAGCCCAAGCGATACGCAGTATTTT.

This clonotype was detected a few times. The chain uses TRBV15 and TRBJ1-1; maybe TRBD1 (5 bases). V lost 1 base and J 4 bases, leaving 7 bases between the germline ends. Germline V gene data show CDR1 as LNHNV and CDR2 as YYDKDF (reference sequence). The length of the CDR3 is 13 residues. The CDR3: CATSRVGGTEAFF. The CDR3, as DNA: TGTGCCACCAGCAGAGTTGGGGGCACTGAAGCTTTCTTT. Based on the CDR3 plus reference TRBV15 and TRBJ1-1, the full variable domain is DAMVIQNPRYQVTQFGKPVTLSCSQTLNHNVMYWYQQKSSQAPKLLFHYYDKDFNNEADTPDNFQSRRPNTSFCFLDIRSPGLGDTAMYLCATSRVGGTEAFFGQGTRLTVV.

CDR3 DNA: TGTGCCAGCAGCGTAGATCCAGCGGTCACCTACAATGAGCAGTTCTTC. Its translation is CASSVDPAVTYNEQFF. V gene TRBV9 combines with J gene TRBJ2-1, with TRBD2 as a possible D gene (5 bases). Trimming shortened V by 0 bases and J by 2 bases, and 12 bases separated the two germline ends. In germline, CDR1 is SGDLS, CDR2 YYNGEE. This CDR3 comprises 16 residues.

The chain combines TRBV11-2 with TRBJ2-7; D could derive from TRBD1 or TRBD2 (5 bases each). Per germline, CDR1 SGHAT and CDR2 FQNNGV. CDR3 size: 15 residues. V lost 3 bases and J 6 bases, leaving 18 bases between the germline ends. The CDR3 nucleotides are TGTGCCAGCAGCTTTCTGGGGACGAAACCGGGCGAGCAGTACTTC. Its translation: CASSFLGTKPGEQYF.

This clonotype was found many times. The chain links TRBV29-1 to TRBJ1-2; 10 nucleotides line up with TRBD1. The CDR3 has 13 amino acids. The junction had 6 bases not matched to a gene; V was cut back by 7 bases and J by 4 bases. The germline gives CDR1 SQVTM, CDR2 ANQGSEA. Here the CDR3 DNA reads TGCAGCGCCCGACAGGGGGCGAGCTATGGCTACACCTTC. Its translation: CSARQGASYGYTF.

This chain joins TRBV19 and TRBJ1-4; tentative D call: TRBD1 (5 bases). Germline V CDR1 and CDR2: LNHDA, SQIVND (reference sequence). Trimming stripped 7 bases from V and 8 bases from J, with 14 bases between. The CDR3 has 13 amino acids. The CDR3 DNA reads TGTGCCAGTAAGGGCAGGGCGAGGGAAAAACTGTTTTTT. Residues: CASKGRAREKLFF. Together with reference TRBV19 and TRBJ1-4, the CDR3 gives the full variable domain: DGGITQSPKYLFRKEGQNVTLSCEQNLNHDAMYWYRQDPGQGLRLIYYSQIVNDFQKGDIAEGYSVSREKKESFPLTVTSAQKNPTAFYLCASKGRAREKLFFGSGTQLSVL.

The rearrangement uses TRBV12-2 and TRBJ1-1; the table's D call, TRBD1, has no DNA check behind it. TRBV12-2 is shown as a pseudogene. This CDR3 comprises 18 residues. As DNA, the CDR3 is TGTGCAAGTCGCTTAGCACAACCGGACGTACAGGGGAGCACTGAAGCTTTCTTT. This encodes CASRLAQPDVQGSTEAFF.

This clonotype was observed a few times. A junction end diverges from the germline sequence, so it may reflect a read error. CDR3: CASTLRPQGAGAETQYF. CDR3 coding DNA: TGTGCCAGCACCTTACGGCCACAGGGGGCGGGAGCAGAGACCCAGTACTTC. The chain couples TRBV7-8 to TRBJ2-5; TRBD1 matches at 9 bases. Germline V lookup: CDR1 SGHVS, CDR2 FQNEAQ. The length of the CDR3 is 17 residues.

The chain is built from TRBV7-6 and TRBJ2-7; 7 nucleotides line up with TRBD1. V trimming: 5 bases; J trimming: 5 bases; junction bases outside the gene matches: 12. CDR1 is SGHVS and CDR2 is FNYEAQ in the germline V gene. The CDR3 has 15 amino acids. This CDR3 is CASSPRQGVGHEQYF. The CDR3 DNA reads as TGTGCCAGCAGCCCCCGACAGGGCGTAGGCCACGAGCAGTACTTC.

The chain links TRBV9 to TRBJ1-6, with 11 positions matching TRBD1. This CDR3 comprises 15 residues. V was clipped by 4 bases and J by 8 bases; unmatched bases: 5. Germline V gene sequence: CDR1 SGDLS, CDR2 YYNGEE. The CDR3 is CASSSGQGADSPLHF. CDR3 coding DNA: TGTGCCAGCAGCTCTGGACAGGGGGCCGATTCACCCCTCCACTTT. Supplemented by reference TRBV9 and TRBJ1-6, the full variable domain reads DSGVTQTPKHLITATGQRVTLRCSPRSGDLSVYWYQQSLDQGLQFLIQYYNGEERAKGNILERFSAQQFPDLHSELNLSSLELGDSALYFCASSSGQGADSPLHFGNGTRLTVT.

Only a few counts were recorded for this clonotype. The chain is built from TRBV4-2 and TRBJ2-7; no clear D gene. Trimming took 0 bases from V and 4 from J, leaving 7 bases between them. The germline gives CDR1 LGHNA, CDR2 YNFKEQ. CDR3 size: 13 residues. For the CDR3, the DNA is TGTGCCAGCAGCCAAGAGGTCTCGTACGAGCAGTACTTC. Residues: CASSQEVSYEQYF.